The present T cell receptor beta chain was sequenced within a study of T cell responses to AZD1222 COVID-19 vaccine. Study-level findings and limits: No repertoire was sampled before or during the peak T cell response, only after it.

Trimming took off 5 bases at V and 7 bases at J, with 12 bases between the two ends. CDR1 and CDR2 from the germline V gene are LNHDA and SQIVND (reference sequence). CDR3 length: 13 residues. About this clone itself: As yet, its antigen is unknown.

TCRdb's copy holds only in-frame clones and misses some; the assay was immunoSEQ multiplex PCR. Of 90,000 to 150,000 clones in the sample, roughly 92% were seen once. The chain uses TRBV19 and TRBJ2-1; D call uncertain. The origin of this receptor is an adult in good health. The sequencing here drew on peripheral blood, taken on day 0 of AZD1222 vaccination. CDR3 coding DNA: TGTGCCAGTAGTCCCCACGGGTTTAATGAGCAGTTCTTC. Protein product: CASSPHGFNEQFF.